This is a list of T cell receptor beta chains from one sample in a study of cytomegalovirus exposure and HLA in healthy donors. Using immunoSEQ multiplex PCR, the repertoire was profiled, and TCRdb retains in-frame clones only, with some absent. The table shows over 200,000 clones, with 90% occurring only once. Sequencing used PBMCs. These receptors were obtained from a woman under 30 in good health and CMV-seronegative. Each CDR3 is given with its conserved first and last residue. The D gene is left open where the match is weak. Clone sizes are given selectively: once, few, many, or a class where the clone is expanded.

>TRBJ1-1|TRBV28|-|-
CASRGAGLEMNTEAFF
TGTGCCAGCAGAGGTGCAGGGCTTGAGATGAACACTGAAGCTTTCTTT
>TRBJ2-2|TRBV7-8|TRBD2|-
CASSPGEGVGELFF
TGTGCCAGCAGCCCCGGGGAGGGTGTCGGGGAGCTGTTTTTT
>TRBJ1-4|TRBV27|-|-
CASSLSIGLPNEKLFF
TGTGCCAGCAGTCTCAGTATAGGACTGCCTAATGAAAAACTGTTTTTT
>TRBJ1-6|TRBV11-2|-|once
CASSLVAASNNSPLHF
TGTGCCAGCAGCTTAGTGGCAGCGAGCAATAATTCACCCCTCCACTTT
>TRBJ2-7|TRBV18|TRBD1|-
CASSPPQRQGAHEQYF
TGTGCCAGCTCACCGCCCCAGCGACAGGGGGCCCACGAGCAGTACTTC
>TRBJ2-7|TRBV28|TRBD1|-
CASRAQGTFNEQYF
TGTGCCAGCAGGGCACAGGGGACGTTCAACGAGCAGTACTTC
>TRBJ1-1|TRBV5-6|-|once
CASSPERVWNTEAFF
TGTGCCAGCAGCCCCGAGCGGGTTTGGAACACTGAAGCTTTCTTT
>TRBJ1-6|TRBV28|-|-
CASSSIRSSNSPLHF
TGTGCCAGCAGTTCAATTAGATCTAGTAATTCACCCCTCCACTTT
>TRBJ2-5|TRBV2|TRBD1|-
CASSGQGRDQETQYF
TGTGCCAGCAGCGGACAGGGGAGAGACCAAGAGACCCAGTACTTC
>TRBJ1-2|TRBV2|-|-
CASNRGENYGYTF
TGTGCCAGCAACCGGGGGGAAAACTATGGCTACACCTTC
>TRBJ2-6|TRBV4-1|TRBD1|-
CASSPGQGASGANVLTF
TGCGCCAGCAGCCCGGGACAGGGAGCTTCTGGGGCCAACGTCCTGACTTTC
>TRBJ2-2|TRBV4-1|TRBD2|-
CASSLGTSENTGELFF
TGCGCCAGCAGCCTGGGGACTAGCGAGAACACCGGGGAGCTGTTTTTT
>TRBJ2-4|TRBV5-1|TRBD1|-
CASSFAGQEGNIQYF
TGCGCCAGCAGCTTCGCGGGACAGGAAGGAAACATTCAGTACTTC
>TRBJ2-5|TRBV9|TRBD2|-
CASSVAPTSGGADQYF
TGTGCCAGCAGCGTAGCCCCGACTAGCGGGGGGGCGGACCAGTACTTC
>TRBJ1-6|TRBV30|-|-
CAWSRATDSPLHF
TGTGCCTGGAGTCGAGCTACGGATTCACCCCTCCACTTT
>TRBJ2-5|TRBV11-3|TRBD1|-
CASSWGQGSETQYF
TGTGCCAGCAGCTGGGGACAGGGGTCGGAGACCCAGTACTTC
>TRBJ1-5|TRBV7-9|-|-
CASSSDRGLGHQPQHF
TGTGCCAGCAGCTCAGACCGGGGGTTGGGACATCAGCCCCAGCATTTT
>TRBJ1-5|TRBV28|-|once
CASSWTANSNQPQHF
TGTGCCAGCAGTTGGACAGCTAATAGCAATCAGCCCCAGCATTTT
>TRBJ1-1|TRBV6-4|-|-
CASSGSGEAFF
TGTGCCAGCAGTGGGTCAGGAGAAGCTTTCTTT
>TRBJ1-1|TRBV2|-|-
CASSEEDSQRAFF
TGTGCCAGCAGTGAAGAAGACTCCCAGAGGGCTTTCTTT
>TRBJ1-2|TRBV5-1|TRBD1|-
CASSFVTGGDYGYTF
TGCGCCAGCAGCTTCGTTACAGGGGGGGACTATGGCTACACCTTC
>TRBJ2-1|TRBV7-9|TRBD2|-
CASSLGTSGTRAYNEQFF
TGTGCCAGCAGCTTAGGGACTAGCGGGACCCGGGCCTACAATGAGCAGTTCTTC
>TRBJ2-1|TRBV5-1|-|-
CASSQDSPAYNEQFF
TGCGCCAGCAGTCAGGACAGTCCGGCCTACAATGAGCAGTTCTTC
>TRBJ2-3|TRBV5-1|TRBD1|-
CASRWTGITDTQYF
TGCGCCAGCAGGTGGACAGGGATCACAGATACGCAGTATTTT
>TRBJ2-5|TRBV5-1|-|once
CASSFTGPQETQYF
TGCGCCAGCAGCTTCACAGGGCCCCAAGAGACCCAGTACTTC
>TRBJ2-7|TRBV7-8|-|-
CASSLEWGGGYEQYF
TGTGCCAGCAGCTTAGAATGGGGGGGCGGATACGAGCAGTACTTC
>TRBJ1-1|TRBV10-3|-|-
CAISELGQLNTEAFF
TGTGCCATCAGTGAACTCGGACAATTGAACACTGAAGCTTTCTTT
>TRBJ2-3|TRBV19|-|-
CASSTGEGDTQYF
TGTGCCAGTAGTACAGGGGAGGGAGATACGCAGTATTTT
>TRBJ1-2|TRBV4-1|-|-
CASSQAGAGRDYGYTF
TGCGCCAGCAGCCAAGCTGGGGCAGGGAGGGACTATGGCTACACCTTC
>TRBJ2-7|TRBV6-5|-|few
CASSYSAGRSYEQYF
TGTGCCAGCAGTTACTCGGCGGGGAGGTCCTACGAGCAGTACTTC
>TRBJ2-2|TRBV6-5|-|-
CASSYRGRNTGELFF
TGTGCCAGCAGTTACAGAGGGCGGAACACCGGGGAGCTGTTTTTT
>TRBJ2-2|TRBV9|TRBD2|-
CASSPLAGTNTGELFF
TGTGCCAGCAGTCCTCTAGCGGGGACTAACACCGGGGAGCTGTTTTTT
>TRBJ1-5|TRBV18|-|-
CASSPGSDSNQPQHF
TGTGCCAGCTCACCTGGAAGCGATAGCAATCAGCCCCAGCATTTT
>TRBJ1-6|TRBV4-3|TRBD1|-
CASSQETGSNSPLHF
TGCGCCAGCAGCCAAGAGACAGGGTCGAATTCACCCCTCCACTTT
>TRBJ1-5|TRBV6-1|TRBD1|-
CASSEGQLNQPQHF
TGTGCCAGCAGTGAGGGACAGCTTAATCAGCCCCAGCATTTT
>TRBJ1-2|TRBV4-1|TRBD1|-
CASSQPGTGKGYTF
TGCGCCAGCAGCCAACCCGGGACAGGGAAGGGCTACACCTTC
>TRBJ2-1|TRBV19|-|-
CASSIVNEQFF
TGTGCCAGTAGTATCGTAAATGAGCAGTTCTTC
>TRBJ2-1|TRBV28|TRBD2|-
CASITPWGTSGGYNEQFF
TGTGCCAGCATTACTCCATGGGGAACTAGCGGGGGATACAATGAGCAGTTCTTC
>TRBJ1-2|TRBV7-9|-|once
CASSPARGSAPNYGYTF
TGTGCCAGCAGCCCAGCCCGAGGGAGCGCCCCTAACTATGGCTACACCTTC
>TRBJ1-1|TRBV11-2|-|-
CASSLVIGFNFF
TGTGCCAGCAGCTTAGTAATCGGGTTTAATTTCTTT
>TRBJ2-7|TRBV27|-|-
CASSPGLGVGTYEQYF
TGTGCCAGCAGTCCCGGACTTGGGGTGGGGACCTACGAGCAGTACTTC
>TRBJ2-7|TRBV28|TRBD2|-
CASSSTPGTSGGALGEQYF
TGTGCCAGCAGTTCGACCCCCGGGACTAGCGGGGGGGCGTTGGGGGAGCAGTACTTC
>TRBJ2-7|TRBV5-8|TRBD1|-
CASSLFRGTYEQYF
TGTGCCAGCAGCTTGTTCAGGGGGACCTACGAGCAGTACTTC
>TRBJ2-5|TRBV27|TRBD1|-
CASRLGQGPPLQETQYF
TGTGCCAGCAGGTTGGGACAGGGACCTCCTTTGCAAGAGACCCAGTACTTC
>TRBJ1-1|TRBV5-4|TRBD1|once
CASSLGGRVGAFF
TGTGCCAGCAGCTTAGGGGGCCGAGTAGGGGCTTTCTTT